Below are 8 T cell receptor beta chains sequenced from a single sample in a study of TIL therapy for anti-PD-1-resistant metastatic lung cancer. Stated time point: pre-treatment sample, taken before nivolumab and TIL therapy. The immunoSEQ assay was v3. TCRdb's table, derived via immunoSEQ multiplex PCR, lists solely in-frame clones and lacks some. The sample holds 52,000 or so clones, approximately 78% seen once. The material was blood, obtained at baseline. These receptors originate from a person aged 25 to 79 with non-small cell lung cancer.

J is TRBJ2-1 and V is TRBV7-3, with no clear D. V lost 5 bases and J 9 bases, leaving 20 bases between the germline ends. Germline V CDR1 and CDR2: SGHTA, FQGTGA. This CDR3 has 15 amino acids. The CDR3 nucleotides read TGTGCCAGCAGCCCTAATGAATTCCCTAACGGTGAGCAGTTCTTC. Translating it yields CASSPNEFPNGEQFF.

The CDR3, as DNA: TGTGCCTGGAGTATCAGCGGGAGTATCCAGACCCAGTACTTC. Translating it yields CAWSISGSIQTQYF. The chain employs TRBV30 and TRBJ2-5, with 8 bases that match TRBD2. This CDR3 comprises 14 residues. Looked up from germline, CDR1 is GTSNPN and CDR2 is SVGIG (reference sequence). Unmatched junction bases numbered 8, after V lost 2 bases and J lost 6 bases.

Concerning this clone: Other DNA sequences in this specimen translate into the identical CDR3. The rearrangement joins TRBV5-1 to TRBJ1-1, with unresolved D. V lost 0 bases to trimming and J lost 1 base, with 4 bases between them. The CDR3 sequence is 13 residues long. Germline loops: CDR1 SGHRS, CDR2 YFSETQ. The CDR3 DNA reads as TGCGCCAGCAGCTTGGACAGGAACACTGAAGCTTTCTTT. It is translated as CASSLDRNTEAFF. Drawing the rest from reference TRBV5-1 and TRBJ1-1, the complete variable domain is KAGVTQTPRYLIKTRGQQVTLSCSPISGHRSVSWYQQTPGQGLQFLFEYFSETQRNKGNFPGRFSGRQFSNSRSEMNVSTLELGDSALYLCASSLDRNTEAFFGQGTRLTVV.

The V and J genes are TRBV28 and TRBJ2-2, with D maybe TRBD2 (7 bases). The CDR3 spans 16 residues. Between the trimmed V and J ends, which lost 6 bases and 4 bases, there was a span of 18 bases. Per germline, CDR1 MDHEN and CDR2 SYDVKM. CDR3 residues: CASRGGGGGTTGELFF. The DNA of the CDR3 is TGTGCCAGCAGGGGCGGAGGGGGGGGCACCACCGGGGAGCTGTTTTTT.

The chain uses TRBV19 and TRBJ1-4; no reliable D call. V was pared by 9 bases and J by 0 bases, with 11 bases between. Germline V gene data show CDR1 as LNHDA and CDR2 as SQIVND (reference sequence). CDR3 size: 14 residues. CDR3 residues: CASHYTATNEKLFF. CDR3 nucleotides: TGTGCCAGCCATTATACAGCAACTAATGAAAAACTGTTTTTT. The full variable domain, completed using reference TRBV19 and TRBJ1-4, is DGGITQSPKYLFRKEGQNVTLSCEQNLNHDAMYWYRQDPGQGLRLIYYSQIVNDFQKGDIAEGYSVSREKKESFPLTVTSAQKNPTAFYLCASHYTATNEKLFFGSGTQLSVL.

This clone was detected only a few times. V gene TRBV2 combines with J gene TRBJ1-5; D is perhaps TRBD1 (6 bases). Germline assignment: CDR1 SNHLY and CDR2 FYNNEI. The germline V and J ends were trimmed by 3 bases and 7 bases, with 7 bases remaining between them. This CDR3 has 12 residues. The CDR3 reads CASSEGAQPQHF. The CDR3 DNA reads TGTGCCAGCAGTGAGGGGGCGCAGCCCCAGCATTTT.

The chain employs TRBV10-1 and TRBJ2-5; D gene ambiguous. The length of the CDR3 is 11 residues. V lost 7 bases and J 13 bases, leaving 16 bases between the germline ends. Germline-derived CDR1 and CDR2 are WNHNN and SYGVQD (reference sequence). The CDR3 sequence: CASTESDGRYF. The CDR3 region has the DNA TGCGCCAGCACCGAGAGTGATGGACGGTACTTC.

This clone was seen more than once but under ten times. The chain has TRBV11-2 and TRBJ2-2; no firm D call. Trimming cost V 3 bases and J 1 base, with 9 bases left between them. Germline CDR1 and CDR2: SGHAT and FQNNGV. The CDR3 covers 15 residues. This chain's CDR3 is CASSFLPGNTGELFF. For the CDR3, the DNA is TGTGCCAGCAGCTTCCTGCCGGGGAACACCGGGGAGCTGTTTTTT.